This T cell receptor beta chain was sequenced for a study of long-term antiretroviral therapy in people with HIV. V was shortened by 3 bases and J by 6 bases, with 11 bases between the two germline ends. The CDR3 spans 14 residues. In germline, CDR1 is SGHAT, CDR2 FQNNGV. At the survey level, the v3.0 immunoSEQ assay was run. Assay used: immunoSEQ multiplex PCR; TCRdb lists only in-frame clones, some missing. The sample has tens of thousands of clones, 85% seen once; the top ten hold approximately 4.9%. The V and J genes are TRBV11-2 and TRBJ2-2; D may correspond to TRBD1 or TRBD2 (5 bases each). The sequences come from unsorted PBMCs, collected roughly 2.9 years before starting antiretroviral therapy. The receptor's source is a woman in her twenties or thirties with HIV. The CDR3 protein is CASSFTGGPGELFF. The CDR3 bases are TGTGCCAGCAGCTTCACAGGCGGGCCCGGGGAGCTGTTTTTT.